Below, 14 T cell receptor beta chains from the same sample are listed, as sequenced in a study of blood T cell repertoires in COVID-19. Using immunoSEQ multiplex PCR, the repertoire was profiled, and TCRdb retains in-frame clones only, with some absent. Among fewer than 400,000 clones listed, roughly 89% were seen once. The sequencing input was PBMCs or T cells enriched from blood (not recorded which). Source of these receptors: a woman aged 45-60 years who had recovered from COVID-19.

The CDR3 coding sequence is TGTGCCAGCTCACCTTCAAGCACTACCGGGGTCGCTGAAGCTTTCTTT. Amino acid sequence: CASSPSSTTGVAEAFF. V gene TRBV18 combines with J gene TRBJ1-1; D unresolved. Deletions cut 3 bases from V and 6 bases from J, with 20 bases between. The CDR3 is 16 amino acids. Germline values: CDR1 KGHSH, CDR2 LQKENI.

The chain couples TRBV3-1 (or the pseudogene TRBV3-2) to TRBJ1-1; 9 nucleotides align to TRBD1. The V and J ends lost 6 bases and 4 bases, in that order; junction bases with no gene match: 3. Looked up from germline, CDR1 is LGHDT and CDR2 is YNNKEL (reference sequence). This CDR3 is built from 13 residues. As DNA, the CDR3 is TGTGCCAGCAGAACAGGGGGCGGCACTGAAGCTTTCTTT. Translation: CASRTGGGTEAFF.

This clone has a handful of counts. The chain is built from TRBV6-5 and TRBJ1-1; D is possibly TRBD1 (5 bases). The CDR3 totals 13 residues. Germline V gives CDR1 MNHEY, CDR2 SVGAGI. V was shortened by 6 bases and J by 0 bases, with 8 bases between the two germline ends. The CDR3 reads CASRRGMNTEAFF. For the CDR3, the DNA is TGTGCCAGCAGACGGGGGATGAACACTGAAGCTTTCTTT.

This clone was picked up one time. The chain joins TRBV28 to TRBJ1-2; D perhaps matches TRBD1 (5 bases). Germline assignment: CDR1 MDHEN and CDR2 SYDVKM. The CDR3 consists of 16 residues. With 5 bases removed from V and 2 bases from J, the gap between germline ends came to 18 bases. The CDR3 protein is CASSPTGGAGNYGYTF. The CDR3, as DNA: TGTGCCAGCAGTCCTACAGGAGGGGCCGGGAACTATGGCTACACCTTC.

CDR3 sequence reads: CASSSLLMGLTNTGELFF. CDR3 coding DNA: TGTGCCAGTAGTTCCTTATTAATGGGACTTACGAACACCGGGGAGCTGTTTTTT. The chain joins TRBV19 to TRBJ2-2, with a tentative D call TRBD2 (6 bases). Germline V gives CDR1 LNHDA, CDR2 SQIVND (reference sequence). Trimming stripped 5 bases from V and 0 bases from J, with 19 bases between. CDR3 length: 18 residues.

This clone appeared a few times. This chain joins TRBV7-9 and TRBJ1-6; 7 nucleotides align to TRBD1. The CDR3 consists of 14 residues. Germline assignment: CDR1 SEHNR and CDR2 FQNEAQ (reference sequence). V shed 3 bases, J shed 10 bases, and the junction held 6 bases outside the gene matches. CDR3: CASSLEGARSPLHF. In DNA form, the CDR3 reads TGTGCCAGCAGCTTGGAGGGGGCGCGGTCACCCCTCCACTTT.

The rearrangement joins TRBV19 to TRBJ1-2; 10 positions agree with TRBD1. This CDR3 is built from 13 residues. Germline loops: CDR1 LNHDA, CDR2 SQIVND (reference sequence). V was clipped by 6 bases and J by 8 bases; unmatched bases: 6. The CDR3 here is CASSDRGLGGYTF. As DNA, the CDR3 is TGTGCCAGTAGCGACAGGGGGCTCGGGGGCTACACCTTC.

The V call is TRBV7-9, the J call TRBJ1-2; TRBD1 aligns across 9 bases. The V gene's germline CDR1 is SEHNR and CDR2 FQNEAQ (reference sequence). The length of the CDR3 is 15 residues. The V gene end was trimmed by 5 bases and the J gene end by 0 bases; junction bases not matched to a gene: 4. The DNA of the CDR3 is TGTGCCAGCAGCCCGCGGACAGGGGCTAACTATGGCTACACCTTC. Protein sequence: CASSPRTGANYGYTF. Together with reference TRBV7-9 and TRBJ1-2, the CDR3 gives the full variable domain: DTGVSQNPRHKITKRGQNVTFRCDPISEHNRLYWYRQTLGQGPEFLTYFQNEAQLEKSRLLSDRFSAERPKGSFSTLEIQRTEQGDSAMYLCASSPRTGANYGYTFGSGTRLTVV.

This sequence joins TRBV3-1 (or the pseudogene TRBV3-2) and TRBJ2-6; no firm D call. This CDR3 contains 16 residues. The germline V and J ends were trimmed by 1 base and 0 bases, with 7 bases remaining between them. The V gene's germline CDR1 is LGHDT and CDR2 YNNKEL (reference sequence). DNA of the CDR3: TGTGCCAGCAGCCAAGTGAGGAGCTCTGGGGCCAACGTCCTGACTTTC. This translates into CASSQVRSSGANVLTF.

This chain joins TRBV4-1 and TRBJ2-7; D possibly corresponds to TRBD1 (6 bases). V was pared by 0 bases and J by 6 bases, with 15 bases between. The germline CDR1 and CDR2 sequences are MGHRA and YSYEKL. The CDR3 runs to 15 residues. The CDR3 DNA is TGCGCCAGCAGCCAAGATGATTACAGGGAATCCGAGCAGTACTTC. It translates to CASSQDDYRESEQYF.

The chain recombines TRBV7-2 with TRBJ2-2; 9 positions match TRBD2. After removal of 1 base from V and 2 bases from J, the junction contained 8 bases not matched to a gene. CDR1 is SGHTA, CDR2 FQGNSA, per germline. The CDR3 length is 18 residues. Here the CDR3 DNA reads TGTGCCAGCAGCTTAGTCGTCGGAGCGGGGGGAAACACCGGGGAGCTGTTTTTT. Its protein is CASSLVVGAGGNTGELFF.

J is TRBJ1-2 and V is TRBV27, with 10 positions matching TRBD1. Trimming removed 5 bases from V and 6 bases from J; junction bases left unmatched: 3. This CDR3 is built from 13 residues. The germline CDR1 and CDR2 sequences are MNHEY and SMNVEV (reference sequence). CDR3 nucleotide sequence: TGTGCCAGCAGTGACAGGGGGCTAGATGGCTACACCTTC. It encodes CASSDRGLDGYTF.

The chain carries TRBV12-3 or TRBV12-4 and TRBJ2-7, with D unresolved. There are 12 residues in the CDR3. V was cut by 4 bases and J by 4 bases, with 8 bases left in between. The CDR3 region is CASSSHSYEQYF. CDR3 nucleotide sequence: TGTGCCAGCAGTTCACACAGTTACGAGCAGTACTTC.

The chain's CDR3 is CASSLEVRGTEQFF. The CDR3 DNA is TGTGCCAGCAGCTTAGAGGTGAGGGGGACAGAGCAGTTCTTC. This chain joins TRBV7-9 and TRBJ2-1; perhaps TRBD1 as D (6 bases). This CDR3 has 14 residues. Trimming cost V 1 base and J 10 bases, with 14 bases left between them. Germline V gene lookup returns CDR1 SEHNR and CDR2 FQNEAQ (reference sequence). The full variable domain, rest sourced from reference TRBV7-9 and TRBJ2-1, is DTGVSQNPRHKITKRGQNVTFRCDPISEHNRLYWYRQTLGQGPEFLTYFQNEAQLEKSRLLSDRFSAERPKGSFSTLEIQRTEQGDSAMYLCASSLEVRGTEQFFGPGTRLTVL.